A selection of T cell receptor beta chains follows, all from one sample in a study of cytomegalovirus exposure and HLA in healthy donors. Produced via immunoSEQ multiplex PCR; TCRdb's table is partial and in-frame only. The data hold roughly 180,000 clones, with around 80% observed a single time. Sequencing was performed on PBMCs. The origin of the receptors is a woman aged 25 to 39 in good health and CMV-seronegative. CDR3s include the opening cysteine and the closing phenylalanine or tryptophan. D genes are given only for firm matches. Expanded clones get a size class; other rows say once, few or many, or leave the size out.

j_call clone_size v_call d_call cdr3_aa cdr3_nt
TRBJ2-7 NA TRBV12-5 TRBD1 CASGIPGTVYEQYF TGTGCTAGTGGTATACCCGGGACAGTCTACGAGCAGTACTTC
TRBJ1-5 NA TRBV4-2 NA CASSQSNRAVNQPQHF TGTGCCAGCAGCCAATCGAACAGGGCGGTCAATCAGCCCCAGCATTTT
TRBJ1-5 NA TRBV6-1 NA CASSEQGDLNQPQHF TGTGCCAGCAGTGAGCAAGGGGATCTCAATCAGCCCCAGCATTTT
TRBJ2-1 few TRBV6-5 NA CASSPRLVSNEQFF TGTGCCAGCAGTCCGAGACTAGTGTCCAATGAGCAGTTCTTC
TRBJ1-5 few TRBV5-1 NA CASSLGGGNQPQHF TGCGCCAGCAGCTTGGGGGGAGGCAATCAGCCCCAGCATTTT
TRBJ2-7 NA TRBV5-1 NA CASSFSSYEQYF TGCGCCAGCAGCTTCTCCTCCTACGAGCAGTACTTC
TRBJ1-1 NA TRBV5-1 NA CASSRGQGGDTEAFF TGCGCCAGCAGCCGCGGCCAGGGAGGAGACACTGAAGCTTTCTTT
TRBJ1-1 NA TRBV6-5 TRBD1 CASSYFTGGGTEAFF TGTGCCAGCAGTTACTTCACAGGGGGCGGCACTGAAGCTTTCTTT
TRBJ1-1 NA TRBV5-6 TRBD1 CASSLTGGVVNTEAFF TGTGCCAGCAGCTTAACAGGGGGCGTCGTGAACACTGAAGCTTTCTTT
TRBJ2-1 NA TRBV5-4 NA CASSLAGAGRNEQFF TGTGCCAGCAGCTTGGCCGGGGCGGGGAGGAATGAGCAGTTCTTC
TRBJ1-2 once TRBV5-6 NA CASQGYPGYGYTF TGTGCCAGCCAGGGTTACCCGGGCTATGGCTACACCTTC
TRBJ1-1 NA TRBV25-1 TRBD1 CASSEGVGGTGKTEAFF TGTGCCAGCAGTGAGGGTGTGGGAGGGACAGGGAAAACTGAAGCTTTCTTT
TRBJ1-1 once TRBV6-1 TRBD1 CASSEAQGVTEAFF TGTGCCAGCAGTGAAGCCCAGGGGGTCACTGAAGCTTTCTTT
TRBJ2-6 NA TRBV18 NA CASSPLSSGANVLTF TGTGCCAGCTCGCCTCTTAGCTCTGGGGCCAACGTCCTGACTTTC
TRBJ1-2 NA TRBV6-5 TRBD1 CASSYRGPNYGYTF TGTGCCAGCAGTTACAGGGGGCCTAACTATGGCTACACCTTC
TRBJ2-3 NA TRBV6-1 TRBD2 CASSERRGGAGDTQYF TGTGCCAGCAGTGAAAGGCGCGGGGGGGCCGGAGATACGCAGTATTTT
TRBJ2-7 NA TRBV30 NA CAWSVGGSYEQYF TGTGCCTGGAGTGTAGGGGGTTCCTACGAGCAGTACTTC
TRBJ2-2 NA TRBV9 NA CASSESLADTGELFF TGTGCCAGCAGCGAAAGCCTCGCCGACACCGGGGAGCTGTTTTTT